The sequence of this T cell receptor beta chain was determined in a study of T-cell memory formation after mild COVID-19. CDR1 is LGHDT, CDR2 YNNKEL, per germline (reference sequence). Germline trimming cut 2 bases from V and 10 bases from J; bases unmatched to any gene: 10. The CDR3 contains 15 residues. Using its own MiXCR run on the 5' RACE reads, TCRdb lists one record per CDR3 protein. The sample lists fewer than 650,000 distinct CDR3 sequences; about 18% were seen once. In this sample, this clonotype turned up a few times. The antigen remains undetermined. Study results and caveats: Chiefly within CM and EM were the contracting CD4+ clones; CD8+ ones were within EMRA. That cross-reactive memory joined was suggested by some responding clones appearing in pre-infection memory. Later expanders leaned toward CD4+, whereas clones contracting from day 15 to 85 were balanced CD4/CD8.

This receptor was identified in an adult woman who had mild COVID-19 (a few samples of this study predate the infection). Cell type and time point are not known. The rearrangement uses TRBV3-1 and TRBJ2-1; 8 positions agree with TRBD2. The sample comprised PBMCs or a T cell subset sorted from them (not recorded which). CDR3 coding DNA: TGTGCCAGCAGCCAACTTAGCGGGGCCCAGGGGGAGCAGTTCTTC. Residues: CASSQLSGAQGEQFF.